One sample yielded the 7 T cell receptor beta chains listed below, sequenced in a study of cytomegalovirus exposure and HLA in healthy donors. PCR was performed using 60 Vbeta and 13 Jbeta primers. Profiling relied on immunoSEQ multiplex PCR, and the TCRdb table lists in-frame clones only, not all of them. The table has about 160,000 clones, about 70% seen once; the top ten hold less than 3.5%. The source material was PBMCs. Receptor source: a woman aged 40 to 50 in good health and CMV-seropositive.

J is TRBJ2-5 and V is TRBV5-6; D ambiguous. The CDR3 is made up of 14 amino acids. Germline values: CDR1 SGHDT, CDR2 YYEEEE. The ends were cut back, 0 bases at V and 5 bases at J, with 11 bases in the middle. The CDR3: CASSLATVEETQYF. The CDR3 nucleotides are TGTGCCAGCAGCTTGGCTACAGTTGAGGAGACCCAGTACTTC.

Comments on this clone: The junction departs from the called germline gene at one end, perhaps through a read error. The V and J genes are TRBV7-7 and TRBJ2-1, with a tentative D call TRBD1 (5 bases). Germline lookup yields CDR1 SSHAT and CDR2 FNYEAQ (reference sequence). The CDR3 runs 14 residues. The CDR3 sequence is CASSLTTDHNEQFF. DNA for the CDR3: TGTGCTAGCAGCTTGACGACAGACCACAATGAGCAGTTCTTC.

This chain joins TRBV7-2 and TRBJ2-5, with 9 nucleotides matching TRBD2. This CDR3 is built from 13 residues. The V segment lost 7 bases and the J segment 5 bases; nucleotides outside the gene matches: 5. The germline V gene has CDR1 SGHTA and CDR2 FQGNSA. The CDR3 coding sequence is TGTGCCAGCAACCCTAGCGGGGCTGAGACCCAGTACTTC. This encodes CASNPSGAETQYF.

This clone has just one count. The chain is built from TRBV25-1 and TRBJ1-2; tentative D call: TRBD1 (5 bases). The CDR3 contains 15 residues. V lost 0 bases, J lost 3 bases, and 11 bases lay in between. Per the germline V gene, CDR1 is MGHDK and CDR2 is SYGVNS. CDR3 DNA sequence: TGTGCCAGCAGTGAATATATTACGGGGGACTATGGCTACACCTTC. Protein: CASSEYITGDYGYTF.

This clone occurred a few times. The chain couples TRBV11-3 to TRBJ2-2, with D tentatively TRBD2 (5 bases). The CDR3 extends over 16 amino acids. Germline CDR1 reads SGHNT; CDR2 reads YENEEA. V was pared by 5 bases and J by 1 base, with 14 bases between. In DNA form, the CDR3 reads TGTGCCAGCAGCCCGGGTGGCCGGGGGAACACCGGGGAGCTGTTTTTT. This gives the protein CASSPGGRGNTGELFF.

The gene calls are TRBV27 and TRBJ2-5; the D gene is possibly TRBD2 (5 bases). Per the germline V gene, CDR1 is MNHEY and CDR2 is SMNVEV (reference sequence). Trimming shortened V by 6 bases and J by 5 bases, and 13 bases separated the two germline ends. This CDR3 region has 13 residues. In DNA form, the CDR3 reads TGTGCCAGCAGCCCTTATCGCGGGGAGACCCAGTACTTC. Its protein product is CASSPYRGETQYF.

CDR3 nucleotide sequence: TGTGCCAGCAGTGAAGCGACTCTCCGAGGGACTGAAGCTTTCTTT. It yields the protein CASSEATLRGTEAFF. The chain uses TRBV6-1 and TRBJ1-1, with unresolved D. V was shortened by 0 bases and J by 5 bases, with 13 bases between the two germline ends. Germline V gives CDR1 MNHNS, CDR2 SASEGT. The CDR3 is 15 residues long.